A selection of T cell receptor beta chains follows, all from one sample in a study of vaccination and CD4 T cells after COVID-19. Each CDR3 protein is one row after TCRdb ran MiXCR on the PCR reads. The data contain roughly 13,000 distinct CDR3 sequences, around 74% of them singletons. Their target antigens are unknown. Material for sequencing was CD4+ T cells from blood, cultured in vitro. These receptors were obtained from a human donor who had recovered from COVID-19. The CDR3 runs from the conserved cysteine through the conserved F or W. The D gene is left open where the match is weak. Only some rows state a clone size, as once, few, many or a class for expanded clones.

CDR3 DNA	CDR3 protein	J gene	V gene	D gene	clone size
TGCGCCAGCAGCCGGGACAGGGTGCGTTCACCCCTCCACTTT	CASSRDRVRSPLHF	TRBJ1-6	TRBV10-2	TRBD1	NA
TGCAGTGCTAGAGTTTCCGGGACAGGGGGGGGATACACCTTC	CSARVSGTGGGYTF	TRBJ1-2	TRBV20-1	TRBD1	NA
TGTGCCACCAGCAGCCATGGGACAGGGGTCAACGAGCAGTACTTC	CATSSHGTGVNEQYF	TRBJ2-7	TRBV15	TRBD1	NA
TGTGCCAGCAGCCCCGGACTTGGGGGCTATAGCAATCAGCCCCAGCATTTT	CASSPGLGGYSNQPQHF	TRBJ1-5	TRBV6-2/TRBV6-3	NA	NA
TGCAGTGCTAGTACGGGGGGGGCCCTCCCGCATGAGCAGTTCTTC	CSASTGGALPHEQFF	TRBJ2-1	TRBV20-1	TRBD2	NA
TGTGCCAGCAGCTTAGCCCCCTCCTACAATGAGCAGTTCTTC	CASSLAPSYNEQFF	TRBJ2-1	TRBV7-2	NA	NA
TGTGCCACTACGCTGAGCATTGCGGGAAACACCATATATTTT	CATTLSIAGNTIYF	TRBJ1-3	TRBV4-2	NA	NA
TGTGCCAGCAGCTTCGAGATCGACACTGAAGCTTTCTTT	CASSFEIDTEAFF	TRBJ1-1	TRBV7-9	NA	NA
TGTGCCAGCAGCTTAGTGGGGGAGGGCCATGAGCAGTTCTTC	CASSLVGEGHEQFF	TRBJ2-1	TRBV7-9	TRBD2	NA
TGCGCCAGCAGTGAGCGGACAGGGGCTATGTACTTC	CASSERTGAMYF	TRBJ2-7	TRBV10-1	TRBD1	NA
TGTGCCAGCAGTTACATTGATGAGCAGTTCTTC	CASSYIDEQFF	TRBJ2-1	TRBV6-5	NA	NA
TGTGCCAGCAGTCAAGCTCTCTATGGCTACACCTTC	CASSQALYGYTF	TRBJ1-2	TRBV6-2/TRBV6-3	NA	NA
TGCAGTGCTAGAGCCCCCGGTTCCACTGGGGCCAACGTCCTGACTTTC	CSARAPGSTGANVLTF	TRBJ2-6	TRBV20-1	NA	NA
TGTGCCAGCAGACCTCGGCCCGGGGGGCTTAAAGAGACCCAGTACTTC	CASRPRPGGLKETQYF	TRBJ2-5	TRBV7-6	NA	NA
TGTGCCAGCAGTTACAGGGACAGTCTGCCCCTTTTCTTC	CASSYRDSLPLFF	TRBJ1-2	TRBV6-5	TRBD1	once
TGCAGTGCTCGTCTGGTAGGGGGGGCCCTTTACAATGAGCAGTTCTTC	CSARLVGGALYNEQFF	TRBJ2-1	TRBV20-1	NA	NA
TGTGCCAGCAGTAACCTAGGAGGGGGTACTGAGCAGTTCTTC	CASSNLGGGTEQFF	TRBJ2-1	TRBV27	NA	once
TGTGCCAGCAGGGGACAGGGGTTCGGGAATTCACCCCTCCACTTT	CASRGQGFGNSPLHF	TRBJ1-6	TRBV12-3/TRBV12-4	TRBD1	few
TGTGCCAGCAGCGTACAGGCTGAGGGTCAGCCCCAGCATTTT	CASSVQAEGQPQHF	TRBJ1-5	TRBV2	NA	NA
TGTGCCTGGAGGGGGACAGGGGGCGGCTATGGCTACACCTTC	CAWRGTGGGYGYTF	TRBJ1-2	TRBV30	TRBD1	few
TGTGCCAGCAGTGCTTTGGGGCTAGACACCGGGGAGCTGTTTTTT	CASSALGLDTGELFF	TRBJ2-2	TRBV2	NA	few
TGTGCCAGCAGCCCCCGACCGGGGGGGACGCTCCCCTCCCATGGCTACACCTTC	CASSPRPGGTLPSHGYTF	TRBJ1-2	TRBV7-9	NA	few
TGTGCCTGGAGTACTGGCACCACAGATACGCAGTATTTT	CAWSTGTTDTQYF	TRBJ2-3	TRBV30	NA	NA
TGTGCCAGCAGCCTCAGGGGGGCCATCACAATAACTAATCAGCCCCAGCATTTT	CASSLRGAITITNQPQHF	TRBJ1-5	TRBV7-8	TRBD1	NA
TGTGCCAGCAGCGCCCTCCCTACTAGCGGGAATGGTGAGACCCAGTACTTC	CASSALPTSGNGETQYF	TRBJ2-5	TRBV21-1	NA	NA
TGCAGTGCTAGCTGGGGACAGGGCTACGAGCAGTACTTC	CSASWGQGYEQYF	TRBJ2-7	TRBV20-1	TRBD1	NA